This TCR beta chain appears in the sequencing data of a study of blood T cell repertoires in COVID-19. This CDR3 is 14 amino acids long. V was shortened by 2 bases and J by 8 bases, with 13 bases between the two germline ends. CDR1 and CDR2 from the germline V gene are SGHRS and YFSETQ. Profiling relied on immunoSEQ multiplex PCR, and the TCRdb table lists in-frame clones only, not all of them. The repertoire includes some 290,000 clones, under 90% of them detected once, and 8.5% to 14% sits in the top ten. This clonotype originated in a woman aged 25 to 45 with COVID-19, enrolled during active disease. The chain is built from TRBV5-1 and TRBJ1-4; D might be TRBD1 (5 bases). Input material: peripheral blood. The CDR3 sequence is CASSFWEEGEKLFF. The CDR3 region has the DNA TGCGCCAGCAGCTTCTGGGAGGAGGGGGAAAAACTGTTTTTT.